This is a list of T cell receptor beta chains from one sample in a study of blood T cells in healthy people across ages. TCRdb independently ran MiXCR on the 5' RACE reads; one entry per CDR3 protein. Of approximately 1,000,000 distinct CDR3 sequences in the sample, about two fifths were seen once. Specimen: blood. All receptors come from a young man in good health. The CDR3 runs from the conserved cysteine through the conserved F or W. A D gene is named only where the DNA matches it firmly. Some rows have no size entry. The others give once, few or many, or a class for an expanded clone.

NA	TRBV3-1	TRBJ1-2	NA	TGTGCCAGCAGCCATAAAGGGGGTCAACTCTATGGCTACACCTTC	CASSHKGGQLYGYTF
NA	TRBV4-3	TRBJ1-2	few	TGCGCCAGCAGCCAAGATCCACAGGGTAACTATGGCTACACCTTC	CASSQDPQGNYGYTF
TRBD1	TRBV6-1	TRBJ2-3	NA	TGTGCCAGCAGCCTGTCCCCGGACAGGGCTGTGATAGATACGCAGTATTTT	CASSLSPDRAVIDTQYF
NA	TRBV5-1	TRBJ2-2	NA	TGCGCCAGCAGCTTGGAGGACTCGGCCCACGGGGAGCTGTTTTTT	CASSLEDSAHGELFF
NA	TRBV6-2/TRBV6-3	TRBJ2-7	few	TGTGCCAGCCCCGAAAAGGGGAGGGAGCAGTACTTC	CASPEKGREQYF
NA	TRBV20-1	TRBJ2-3	few	TGCAGTGCTACTAGGGACTGGAAAACAGATACGCAGTATTTT	CSATRDWKTDTQYF
TRBD1	TRBV4-3	TRBJ1-2	many	TGCGCCAGCAGCCAAAGACAGGGATCTGGCTACACCTTC	CASSQRQGSGYTF
NA	TRBV20-1	TRBJ2-1	many	TGCAGTGCTAGACCTAACAATGAGCAGTTCTTC	CSARPNNEQFF
TRBD1	TRBV6-1	TRBJ2-1	NA	TGTGCCAGCAGTGAAAAAAGGACAGGGGCGGTATACAATGAGCAGTTCTTC	CASSEKRTGAVYNEQFF
NA	TRBV6-5	TRBJ2-7	few	TGTGCCAGCACTCCAGGGACGCGAGCCTACGAGCAGTACTTC	CASTPGTRAYEQYF
NA	TRBV6-2/TRBV6-3	TRBJ2-2	once	TGTGCCAGCACCGAGGGGCTAGCGAACACCGGGGAGCTGTTTTTT	CASTEGLANTGELFF
TRBD1	TRBV28	TRBJ2-3	once	TGTGCCAGCAGTTTAAGCACAGGGGGCCGGCAAGCAGATACGCAGTATTTT	CASSLSTGGRQADTQYF
NA	TRBV5-6	TRBJ2-3	NA	TGTGCCAGCCTTAGCGTCGGGCCCACAGATACGCAGTATTTT	CASLSVGPTDTQYF